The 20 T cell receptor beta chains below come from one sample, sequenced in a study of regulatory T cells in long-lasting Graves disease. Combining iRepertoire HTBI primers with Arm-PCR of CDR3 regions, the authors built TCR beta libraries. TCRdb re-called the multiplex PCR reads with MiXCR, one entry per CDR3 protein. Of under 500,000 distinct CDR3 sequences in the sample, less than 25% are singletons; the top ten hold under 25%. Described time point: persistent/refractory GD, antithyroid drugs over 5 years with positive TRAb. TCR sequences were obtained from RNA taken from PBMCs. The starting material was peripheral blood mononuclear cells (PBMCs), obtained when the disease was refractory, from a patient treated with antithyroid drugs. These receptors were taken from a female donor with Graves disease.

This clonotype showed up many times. CDR3 sequence (DNA): TGTGCCAGCAGCTTTTTAGGCTCTAACTATGGCTACACCTTC. The encoded protein is CASSFLGSNYGYTF. This chain links TRBV7-9 with TRBJ1-2; D unresolved. There are 14 residues in the CDR3. Trimming removed 3 bases from V and 0 bases from J, with 8 bases in between. Germline-derived CDR1 and CDR2 are SEHNR and FQNEAQ (reference sequence).

CDR3 in amino acids: CASSFGGQGNEQFF. CDR3 DNA: TGTGCCAGCAGTTTTGGGGGACAGGGCAATGAGCAGTTCTTC. The genes are TRBV12-3 or TRBV12-4 and TRBJ2-1; TRBD1 matches 9 bases. CDR3 length: 14 residues. The V gene end was trimmed by 3 bases and the J gene end by 6 bases; junction bases not matched to a gene: 3.

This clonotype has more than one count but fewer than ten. CDR3 amino acids: CSVLQGSYEQYF. In nucleotides, the CDR3 is TGCAGCGTGCTACAGGGTTCCTACGAGCAGTACTTC. This chain links TRBV29-1 with TRBJ2-7, with D maybe TRBD1 (6 bases). V dropped 6 bases and J dropped 1 base, with 10 bases sitting between them. Looked up from germline, CDR1 is SQVTM and CDR2 is ANQGSEA. CDR3 length equals 12 residues.

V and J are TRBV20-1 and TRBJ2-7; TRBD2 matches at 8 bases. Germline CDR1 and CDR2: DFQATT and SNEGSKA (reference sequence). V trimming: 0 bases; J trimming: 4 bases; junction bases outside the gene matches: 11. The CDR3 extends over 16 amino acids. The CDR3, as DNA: TGCAGTGCTAGAGACCCCGAACCGGGACTAGGGTACGAGCAGTACTTC. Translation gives CSARDPEPGLGYEQYF.

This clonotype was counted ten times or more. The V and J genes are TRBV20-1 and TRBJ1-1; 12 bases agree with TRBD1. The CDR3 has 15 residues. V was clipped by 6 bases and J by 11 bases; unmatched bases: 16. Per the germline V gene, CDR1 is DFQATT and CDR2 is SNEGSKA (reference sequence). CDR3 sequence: CSARDRGRLSLGAFF. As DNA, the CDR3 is TGCAGTGCCAGGGACAGGGGGCGGCTCTCCCTTGGGGCTTTCTTT.

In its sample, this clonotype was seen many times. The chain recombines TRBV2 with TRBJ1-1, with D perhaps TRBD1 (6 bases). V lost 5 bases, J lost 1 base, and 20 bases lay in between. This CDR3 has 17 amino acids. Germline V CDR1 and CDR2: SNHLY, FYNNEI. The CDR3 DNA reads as TGTGCCAGCAGTAGGGATCGAGGGGGGCGAGGGAACACTGAAGCTTTCTTT. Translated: CASSRDRGGRGNTEAFF. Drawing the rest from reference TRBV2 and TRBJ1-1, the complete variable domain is EPEVTQTPSHQVTQMGQEVILRCVPISNHLYFYWYRQILGQKVEFLVSFYNNEISEKSEIFDDQFSVERPDGSNFTLKIRSTKLEDSAMYFCASSRDRGGRGNTEAFFGQGTRLTVV.

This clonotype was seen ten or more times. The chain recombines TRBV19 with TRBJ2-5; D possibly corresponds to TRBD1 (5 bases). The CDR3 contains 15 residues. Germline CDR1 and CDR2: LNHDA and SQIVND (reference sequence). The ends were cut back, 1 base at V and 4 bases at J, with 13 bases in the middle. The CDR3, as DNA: TGTGCCAGTAGTATAGTGACAGCCCCCAGAGAGACCCAGTACTTC. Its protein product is CASSIVTAPRETQYF.

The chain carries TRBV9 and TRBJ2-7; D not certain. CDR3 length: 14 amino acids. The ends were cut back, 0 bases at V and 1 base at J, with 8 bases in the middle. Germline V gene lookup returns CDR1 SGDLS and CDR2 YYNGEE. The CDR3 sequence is CASSVATTSYEQYF. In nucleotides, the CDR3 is TGTGCCAGCAGCGTAGCTACAACTTCCTACGAGCAGTACTTC.

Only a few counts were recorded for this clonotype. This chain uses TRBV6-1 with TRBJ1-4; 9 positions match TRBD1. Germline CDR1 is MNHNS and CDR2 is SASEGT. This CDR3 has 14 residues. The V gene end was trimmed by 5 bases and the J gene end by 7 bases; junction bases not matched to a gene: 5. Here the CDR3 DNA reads TGTGCCAGCAGTCCGGGACAGGGATCTGAAAAACTGTTTTTT. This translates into CASSPGQGSEKLFF.

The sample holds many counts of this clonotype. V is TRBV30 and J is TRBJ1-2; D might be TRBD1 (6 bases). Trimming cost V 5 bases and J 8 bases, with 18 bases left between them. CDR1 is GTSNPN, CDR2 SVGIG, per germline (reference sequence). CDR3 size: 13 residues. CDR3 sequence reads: CAWSWGKGDGYTF. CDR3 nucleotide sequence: TGTGCCTGGTCGTGGGGGAAGGGGGACGGCTACACCTTC.

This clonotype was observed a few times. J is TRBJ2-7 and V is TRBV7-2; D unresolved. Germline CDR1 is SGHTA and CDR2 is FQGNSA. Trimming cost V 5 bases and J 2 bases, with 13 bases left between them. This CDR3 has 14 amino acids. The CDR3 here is CASSIQAGAYEQYF. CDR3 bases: TGTGCCAGCAGCATCCAAGCTGGCGCCTACGAGCAGTACTTC.

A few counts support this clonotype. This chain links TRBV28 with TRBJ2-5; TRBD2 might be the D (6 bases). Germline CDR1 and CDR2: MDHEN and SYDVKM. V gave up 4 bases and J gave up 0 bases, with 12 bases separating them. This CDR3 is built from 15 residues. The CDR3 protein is CASSSGGGHQETQYF. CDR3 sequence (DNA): TGTGCCAGCAGTTCCGGGGGAGGCCACCAAGAGACCCAGTACTTC.

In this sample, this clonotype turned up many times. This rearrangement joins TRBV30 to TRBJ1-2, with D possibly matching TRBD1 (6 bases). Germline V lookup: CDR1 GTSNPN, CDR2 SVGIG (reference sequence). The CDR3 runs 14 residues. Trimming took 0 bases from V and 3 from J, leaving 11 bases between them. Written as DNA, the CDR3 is TGTGCCTGGAGTGTTACGGGGACACACTATGGCTACACCTTC. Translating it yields CAWSVTGTHYGYTF.

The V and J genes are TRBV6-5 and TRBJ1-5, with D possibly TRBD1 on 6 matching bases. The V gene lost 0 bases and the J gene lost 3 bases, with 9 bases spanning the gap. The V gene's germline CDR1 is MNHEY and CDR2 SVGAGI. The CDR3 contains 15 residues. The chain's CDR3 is CASSYSGQNNQPQHF. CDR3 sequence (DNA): TGTGCCAGCAGTTACTCCGGACAGAACAATCAGCCCCAGCATTTT.

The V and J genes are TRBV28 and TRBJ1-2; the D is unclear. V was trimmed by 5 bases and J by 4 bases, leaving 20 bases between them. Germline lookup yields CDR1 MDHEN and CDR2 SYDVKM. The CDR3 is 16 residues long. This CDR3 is CASSRGDKDGPYGYTF. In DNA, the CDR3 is TGTGCCAGCAGTCGGGGAGATAAAGACGGACCCTATGGCTACACCTTC.

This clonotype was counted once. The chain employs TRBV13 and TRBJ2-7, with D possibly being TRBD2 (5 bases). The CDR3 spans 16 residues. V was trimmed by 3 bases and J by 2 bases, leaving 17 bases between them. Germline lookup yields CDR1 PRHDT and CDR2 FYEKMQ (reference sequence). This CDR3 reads CASSFRAAGTPYEQYF. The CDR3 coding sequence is TGTGCCAGCAGCTTTAGAGCGGCGGGCACTCCCTACGAGCAGTACTTC.

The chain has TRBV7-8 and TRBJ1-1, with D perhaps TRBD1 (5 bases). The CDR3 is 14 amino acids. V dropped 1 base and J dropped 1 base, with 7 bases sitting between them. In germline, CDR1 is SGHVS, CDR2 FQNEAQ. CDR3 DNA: TGTGCCAGCAGCTTAGACCAGGGGAACACTGAAGCTTTCTTT. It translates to CASSLDQGNTEAFF.

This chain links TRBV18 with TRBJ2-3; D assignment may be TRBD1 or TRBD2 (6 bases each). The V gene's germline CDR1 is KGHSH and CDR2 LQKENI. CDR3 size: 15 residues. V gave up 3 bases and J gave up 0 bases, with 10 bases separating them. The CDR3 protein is CASSPRGLSTDTQYF. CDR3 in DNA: TGTGCCAGCTCACCCCGGGGGCTGAGCACAGATACGCAGTATTTT. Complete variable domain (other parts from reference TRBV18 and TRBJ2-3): NAGVMQNPRHLVRRRGQEARLRCSPMKGHSHVYWYRQLPEEGLKFMVYLQKENIIDESGMPKERFSAEFPKEGPSILRIQQVVRGDSAAYFCASSPRGLSTDTQYFGPGTRLTVL.

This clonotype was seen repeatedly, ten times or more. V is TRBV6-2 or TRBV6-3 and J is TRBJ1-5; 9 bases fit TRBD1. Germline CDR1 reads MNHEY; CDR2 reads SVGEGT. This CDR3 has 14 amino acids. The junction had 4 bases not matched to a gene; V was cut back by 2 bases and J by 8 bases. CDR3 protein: CASSYGQGLEPQHF. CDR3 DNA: TGTGCCAGCAGTTACGGACAGGGGTTGGAGCCCCAGCATTTT.

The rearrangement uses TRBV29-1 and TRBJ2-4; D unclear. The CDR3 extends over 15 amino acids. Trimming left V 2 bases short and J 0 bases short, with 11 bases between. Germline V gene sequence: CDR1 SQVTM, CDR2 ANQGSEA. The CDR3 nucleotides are TGCAGCGTTGAATTCAGGAGACTAGCCAAAAACATTCAGTACTTC. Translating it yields CSVEFRRLAKNIQYF.